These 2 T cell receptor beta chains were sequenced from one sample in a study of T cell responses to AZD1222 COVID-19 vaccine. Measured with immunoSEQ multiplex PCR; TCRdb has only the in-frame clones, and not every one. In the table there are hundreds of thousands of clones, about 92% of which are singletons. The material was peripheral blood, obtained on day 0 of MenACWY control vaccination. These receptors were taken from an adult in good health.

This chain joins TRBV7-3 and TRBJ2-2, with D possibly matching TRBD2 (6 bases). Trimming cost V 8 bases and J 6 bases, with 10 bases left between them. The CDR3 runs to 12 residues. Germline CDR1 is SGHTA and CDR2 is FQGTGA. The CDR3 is CASRREAGELFF. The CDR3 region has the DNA TGTGCCAGCCGGAGGGAAGCCGGGGAGCTGTTTTTT.

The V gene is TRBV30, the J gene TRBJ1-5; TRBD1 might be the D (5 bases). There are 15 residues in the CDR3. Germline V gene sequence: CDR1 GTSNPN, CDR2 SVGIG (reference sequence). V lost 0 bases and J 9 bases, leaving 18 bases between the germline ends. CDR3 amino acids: CAWSVGPPTQGPQHF. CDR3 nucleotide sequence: TGTGCCTGGAGTGTAGGGCCGCCCACGCAGGGGCCCCAGCATTTT. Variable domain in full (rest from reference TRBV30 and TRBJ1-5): SQTIHQWPATLVQPVGSPLSLECTVEGTSNPNLYWYRQAAGRGLQLLFYSVGIGQISSEVPQNLSASRPQDRQFILSSKKLLLSDSGFYLCAWSVGPPTQGPQHFGDGTRLSIL.